The present TCR beta chain was sequenced within a study of cytomegalovirus exposure and HLA in healthy donors. Whole-study findings and limits: Cytomegalovirus association was assigned to about 150 TCR beta chains.

Sequencing used immunoSEQ multiplex PCR; TCRdb keeps in-frame clones, though not all of them. The data show about 360,000 clones, roughly 85% seen once. The table lists this clone with a few counts. Its target is unknown. Germline V gene sequence: CDR1 SEHNR, CDR2 FQNEAQ (reference sequence). With 2 bases removed from V and 4 bases from J, the gap between germline ends came to 6 bases. This CDR3 spans 12 amino acids. This clonotype was sampled from a young woman in good health and CMV-seronegative. The sequencing sample was made of PBMCs. The chain is built from TRBV7-9 and TRBJ2-7; no clear D gene. This CDR3 is CASSLIEYEQYF. The CDR3 nucleotides read TGTGCCAGCAGCTTAATAGAATACGAGCAGTACTTC.